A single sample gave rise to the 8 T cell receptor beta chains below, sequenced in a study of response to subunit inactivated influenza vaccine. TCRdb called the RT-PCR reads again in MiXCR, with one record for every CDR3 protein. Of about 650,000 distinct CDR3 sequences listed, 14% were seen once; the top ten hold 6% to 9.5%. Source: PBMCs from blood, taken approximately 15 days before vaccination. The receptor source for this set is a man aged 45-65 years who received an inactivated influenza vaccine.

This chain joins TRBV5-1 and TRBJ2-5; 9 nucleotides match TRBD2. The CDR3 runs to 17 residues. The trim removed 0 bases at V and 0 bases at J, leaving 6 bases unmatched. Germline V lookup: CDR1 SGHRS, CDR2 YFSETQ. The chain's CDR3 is CASSLVESGGHQETQYF. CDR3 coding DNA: TGCGCCAGCAGCTTGGTTGAGAGCGGGGGGCACCAAGAGACCCAGTACTTC.

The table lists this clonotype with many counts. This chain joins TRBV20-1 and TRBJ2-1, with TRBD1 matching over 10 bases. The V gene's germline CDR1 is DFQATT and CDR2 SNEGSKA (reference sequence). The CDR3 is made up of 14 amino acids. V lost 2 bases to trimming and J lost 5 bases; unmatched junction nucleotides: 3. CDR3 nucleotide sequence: TGCAGTGCTAGAACGGGACAGGGGAACAATGAGCAGTTCTTC. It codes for CSARTGQGNNEQFF.

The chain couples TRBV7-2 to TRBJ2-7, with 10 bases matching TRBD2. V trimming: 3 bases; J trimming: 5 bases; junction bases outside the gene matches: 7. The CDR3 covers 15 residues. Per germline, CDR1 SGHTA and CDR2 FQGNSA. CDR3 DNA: TGTGCCAGCAGCTTCGCTAGCGGGAGTAACGACGAGCAGTACTTC. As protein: CASSFASGSNDEQYF.

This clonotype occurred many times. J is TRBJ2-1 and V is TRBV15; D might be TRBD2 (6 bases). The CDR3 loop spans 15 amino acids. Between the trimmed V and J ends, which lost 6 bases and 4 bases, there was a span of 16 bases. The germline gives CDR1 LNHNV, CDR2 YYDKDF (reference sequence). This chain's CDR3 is CATREVGGFYNEQFF. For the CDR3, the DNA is TGTGCCACCAGGGAGGTAGGAGGGTTTTACAATGAGCAGTTCTTC.

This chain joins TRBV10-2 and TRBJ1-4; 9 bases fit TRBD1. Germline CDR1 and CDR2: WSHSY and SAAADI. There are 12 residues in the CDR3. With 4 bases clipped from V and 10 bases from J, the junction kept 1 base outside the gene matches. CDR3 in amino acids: CASSGQGGKLFF. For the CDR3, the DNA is TGCGCCAGCAGTGGACAGGGGGGAAAACTGTTTTTT.

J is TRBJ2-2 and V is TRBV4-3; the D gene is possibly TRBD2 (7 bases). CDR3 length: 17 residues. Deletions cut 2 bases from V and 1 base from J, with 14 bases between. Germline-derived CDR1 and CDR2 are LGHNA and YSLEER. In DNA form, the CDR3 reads TGCGCCAGCAGCCAAAATGGCGGGGGCGGGAACACCGGGGAGCTGTTTTTT. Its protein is CASSQNGGGGNTGELFF.

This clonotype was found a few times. As DNA, the CDR3 is TGTGCCATCAGTGACACGGACAGGGGGAAAGCAGATACGCAGTATTTT. It is translated as CAISDTDRGKADTQYF. The V gene is TRBV10-3, the J gene TRBJ2-3; 10 bases map to TRBD1. Losses at the gene ends were 3 bases for V and 4 bases for J; bases not matched to a gene: 7. The length of the CDR3 is 16 residues. The germline V gene has CDR1 ENHRY and CDR2 SYGVKD.

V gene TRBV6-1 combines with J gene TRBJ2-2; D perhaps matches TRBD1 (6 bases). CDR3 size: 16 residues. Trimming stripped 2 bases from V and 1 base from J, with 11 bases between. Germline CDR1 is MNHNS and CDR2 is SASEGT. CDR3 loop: CASSESAGVNTGELFF. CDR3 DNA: TGTGCCAGCAGTGAATCGGCAGGGGTGAACACCGGGGAGCTGTTTTTT.